The TCR beta chain described here comes from a study of radiotherapy plus CTLA-4 blockade in lung cancer (dated by TCRdb to 2016 to 2019). As for the study more broadly: Objective responses occurred in roughly a sixth of enrolled patients, and around 29% achieved disease control.

To prepare the library, the immunoSEQ multiplex PCR assay was applied. The source is immuneACCESS, and TCRdb retained only in-frame sequences with V and J called. Part of the clones is not carried over; for the studies checked, unresolved V genes explain less than half of this, and the remainder is unexplained. The sample data list 75,000 to 95,000 clones, and roughly 80% of these were observed just once. The ten largest clonotypes hold under 30% of the sample. Summary of the overall study and its limitations: After treatment with radiotherapy and ipilimumab, TCR clones that originated in tumors expanded in peripheral blood. The strongest predictors of response were reported to be early dynamic shifts in blood T cell clones along with a rise in serum interferon-beta following radiation.

This clone was seen only a few times. This receptor's antigen is unknown. Per-base quality was not reported, and no clone a single base away is much larger than it. V lost 4 bases and J lost 2 bases; the stretch between them is 15 bases long. In the germline V gene, CDR1 corresponds to SNHLY and CDR2 to FYNNEI. The CDR3 holds 15 amino acids from the cysteine to the phenylalanine. The sequence is cut down to CDR3 DNA, 45 bases in frame from base 1. The study evaluated CTLA-4 blockade (ipilimumab) given together with focal radiation therapy in patients who had chemo-refractory metastatic non-small-cell lung cancer.

Recombination joined TRBV2 with TRBJ2-7, with TRBD2 perhaps the D gene, on 5 matching bases. This TCR came from a human donor with non-small cell lung cancer that progressed on radiotherapy plus ipilimumab. The sample consisted of peripheral blood, taken from a patient treated with radiotherapy plus ipilimumab. The CDR3 protein sequence reads: CASSASGVQAYEQYF. The DNA sequence is as follows: TGTGCCAGCAGTGCTTCCGGGGTTCAGGCCTACGAGCAGTACTTC. Reference TRBV2 and TRBJ2-7 genes cover what lies past the CDR3, so the full variable domain is EPEVTQTPSHQVTQMGQEVILRCVPISNHLYFYWYRQILGQKVEFLVSFYNNEISEKSEIFDDQFSVERPDGSNFTLKIRSTKLEDSAMYFCASSASGVQAYEQYFGPGTRLTVT.